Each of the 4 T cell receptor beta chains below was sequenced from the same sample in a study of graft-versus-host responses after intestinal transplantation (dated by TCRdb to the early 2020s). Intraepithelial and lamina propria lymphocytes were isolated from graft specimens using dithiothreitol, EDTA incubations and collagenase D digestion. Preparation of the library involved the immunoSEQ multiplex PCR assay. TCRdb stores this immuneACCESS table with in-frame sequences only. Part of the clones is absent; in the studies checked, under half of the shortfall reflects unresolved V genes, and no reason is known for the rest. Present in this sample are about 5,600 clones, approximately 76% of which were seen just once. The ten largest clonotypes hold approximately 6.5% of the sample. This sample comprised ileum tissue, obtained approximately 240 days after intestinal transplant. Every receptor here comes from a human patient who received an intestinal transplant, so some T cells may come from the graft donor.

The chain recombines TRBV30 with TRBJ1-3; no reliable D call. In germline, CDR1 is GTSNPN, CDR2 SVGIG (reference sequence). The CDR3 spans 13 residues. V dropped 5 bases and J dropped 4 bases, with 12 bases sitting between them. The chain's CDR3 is CAWGGKGGNTIYF. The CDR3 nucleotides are TGTGCCTGGGGAGGGAAAGGGGGAAACACCATATATTTT.

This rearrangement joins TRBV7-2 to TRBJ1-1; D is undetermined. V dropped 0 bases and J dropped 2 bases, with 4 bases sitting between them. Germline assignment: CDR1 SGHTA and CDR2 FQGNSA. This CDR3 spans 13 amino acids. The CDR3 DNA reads TGTGCCAGCAGCTTAGCCGCAAACACTGAAGCTTTCTTT. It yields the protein CASSLAANTEAFF.

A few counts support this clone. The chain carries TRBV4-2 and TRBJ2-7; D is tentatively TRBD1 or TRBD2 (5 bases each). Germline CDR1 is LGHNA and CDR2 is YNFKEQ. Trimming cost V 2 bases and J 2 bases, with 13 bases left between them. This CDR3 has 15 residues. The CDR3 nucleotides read TGTGCCAGCAGCCAAACCTCGGGACCGACCTACGAGCAGTACTTC. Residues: CASSQTSGPTYEQYF.

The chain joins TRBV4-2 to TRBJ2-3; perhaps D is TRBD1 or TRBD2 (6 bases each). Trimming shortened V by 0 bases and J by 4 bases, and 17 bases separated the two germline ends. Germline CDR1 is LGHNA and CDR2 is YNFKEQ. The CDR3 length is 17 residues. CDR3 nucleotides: TGTGCCAGCAGCCAAGATCCGGTGGGGGGCAGGGCAGATACGCAGTATTTT. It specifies CASSQDPVGGRADTQYF.